The text below deals with one T cell receptor (beta chain). Its antigen is unknown. The V segment lost 11 bases and the J segment 3 bases; nucleotides outside the gene matches: 10. The CDR3 is 13 residues long. Time point: week 35, safety follow-up. Vaccine doses each comprised 300 ug of mutant IDH1 20-mer peptide, with topical imiquimod. This specimen belongs to a study of a mutant IDH1 vaccine in newly diagnosed glioma. Whole-study context: Vaccination began 4-6 weeks post radiotherapy alone, or with temozolomide cycles. Of the patients given treatment, approximately 60% were male and approximately 38% were female, and a mean age of roughly 40 years was recorded. Patients had received radiotherapy, temozolomide, or both previously, most receiving both.

Assay used: immunoSEQ multiplex PCR; TCRdb lists only in-frame clones, some missing. Here the sample spans some 57,000 clones, 80% to 90% being singletons. Overall study findings and caveats: Changes in the top peripheral T cell clonotypes seemingly had no bearing on pseudoprogression.

Sequencing was performed on PBMCs, taken from a glioma patient whose treatment included an IDH1 peptide vaccine. This chain uses TRBV6-7 with TRBJ2-7; 7 nucleotides agree with TRBD1. TRBV6-7 is assigned to the ORF class and has an uncertain function. The sequence was obtained from a woman aged 18-29 years with glioma. In DNA form, the CDR3 reads TGTGCCCAGCCTATGGGGGACAGCTACGAGCAGTACTTC. Its translation is CAQPMGDSYEQYF.